What follows are 13 T cell receptor beta chains derived from one specimen sequenced in a study of molecular identifiers for immune sequencing clone quantification. TCRdb analysed the PCR reads with MiXCR anew, one entry per CDR3 protein. Among approximately 97,000 distinct CDR3 sequences listed, approximately 24% were seen once. The source material was naive CD8+ T cells from blood, with Jurkat cell RNA spiked in. Subset in this sample: FACS-sorted CD8+CD4-CCR7+CD45RA+ naive T cells. The receptor source for this set is a human donor in good health. Some libraries in this study had Jurkat cell RNA spiked in.

This clonotype was recorded many times. V gene TRBV28 combines with J gene TRBJ1-5; D perhaps matches TRBD1 (6 bases). This CDR3 spans 14 amino acids. Trimming shortened V by 6 bases and J by 6 bases, and 15 bases separated the two germline ends. Germline V gene data show CDR1 as MDHEN and CDR2 as SYDVKM. The CDR3 sequence is CASSRDKSAQPQHF. CDR3 nucleotides: TGTGCCAGCAGCCGGGACAAAAGTGCTCAGCCCCAGCATTTT.

A word on this clonotype: The CDR3 carries no conserved terminal phenylalanine or tryptophan, so it likely arises from a read error. The chain carries TRBV15 and TRBJ2-3; the D is unclear. CDR1 is LNHNV, CDR2 YYDKDF, per germline (reference sequence). This CDR3 is 11 amino acids long. The DNA of the CDR3 is TGTGTCACCAGCAGAGCAGATACGCAGTATCTT. This encodes CVTSRADTQYL.

This clonotype came up many times. The chain employs TRBV4-3 and TRBJ2-2, with 10 bases matching TRBD2. The CDR3 covers 17 residues. Germline V gene lookup returns CDR1 LGHNA and CDR2 YSLEER. V lost 0 bases and J lost 7; bases outside the gene matches: 8. CDR3 DNA sequence: TGCGCCAGCAGCCAAGATTGGCTAGCGGGAGCCAGCGGGGAGCTGTTTTTT. The encoded protein is CASSQDWLAGASGELFF.

The count of this clonotype is one. Possible read error: a much larger clone is one base away. DNA for the CDR3: TGTGCCAGCGCCACGGAGAGGTGGCAAGAGACCCAGTACTTC. Amino acids: CASATERWQETQYF. V is TRBV12-3 or TRBV12-4 and J is TRBJ2-5; D unclear. There are 14 residues in the CDR3. V lost 8 bases to trimming and J lost 2 bases, with 15 bases between them.

Remarks on this clonotype: Since a much larger clone is just one base distant, this may be a read error. V and J are TRBV9 and TRBJ2-5; the D gene is possibly TRBD1 (6 bases). The CDR3 spans 14 residues. CDR1 SGDLS and CDR2 YYNGEE come from the germline V gene. The CDR3 here is CASSPGTLKETQCF. As DNA, the CDR3 is TGTGCCAGCAGCCCCGGGACACTTAAAGAGACCCAGTGCTTC.

The sample holds a few counts of this clonotype. A read error may be the cause here, since a much bigger clone is one base away. V and J are TRBV27 and TRBJ2-3, with 8 positions matching TRBD2. V dropped 10 bases and J dropped 3; count of bases not matched to a gene: 27. The V gene's germline CDR1 is MNHEY and CDR2 SMNVEV (reference sequence). The CDR3 runs 20 residues. DNA of the CDR3: TGTGCCACACATCCCCCCGAGGGACGAGCGGGAGTCGGTACGACAGATACGCAGTATTTT. The encoded protein is CATHPPEGRAGVGTTDTQYF.

Ten or more counts support this clonotype. CDR3 nucleotide sequence: TGTGCCAGCTCACCTTACAGGGGACAGGCGGAAGAGACCCAGTACTTC. Protein: CASSPYRGQAEETQYF. The chain recombines TRBV18 with TRBJ2-5, with 8 positions matching TRBD1. Germline trimming cut 3 bases from V and 3 bases from J; bases unmatched to any gene: 9. This CDR3 region has 16 residues. CDR1 and CDR2 from the germline V gene are KGHSH and LQKENI.

With respect to this clonotype: With a much larger clone just one base away, this may be a read error. The chain recombines TRBV7-9 with TRBJ2-7; D is unresolved. CDR3 length: 12 residues. Germline loops: CDR1 SEHNR, CDR2 FQNEAQ (reference sequence). This CDR3 reads CAGSLVFDEQYF. The CDR3 region has the DNA TGTGCCGGCAGCTTAGTGTTCGACGAGCAGTACTTC.

On this clonotype itself: This may stem from a read error, because a much larger clone lies one nucleotide away. The chain couples TRBV6-5 to TRBJ2-1; possibly TRBD1 for D (7 bases). V was clipped by 6 bases and J by 2 bases, with 14 bases between them. This CDR3 comprises 15 residues. The germline V gene has CDR1 MNHEY and CDR2 SVGAGI. In DNA, the CDR3 is TGTGCCAGCAGCCTTACAGGGGAGGCCTACAATGAGCAGTTCTTC. Protein: CASSLTGEAYNEQFF.

With regard to this clonotype: This clone may be a read error of a much larger clone one base away. The CDR3 carries no conserved terminal phenylalanine or tryptophan, so it likely arises from a read error. The chain has TRBV29-1 and TRBJ2-1; 13 bases align to TRBD2. CDR1 is SQVTM, CDR2 ANQGSEA, per germline. The V and J ends lost 7 bases and 7 bases, in that order; junction bases with no gene match: 4. The CDR3 contains 13 residues. DNA of the CDR3: TGCAGCGCTCGGACTAGCGGGGGAAATGAGCAGTTCTCC. Its protein product is CSARTSGGNEQFS.

This clonotype was picked up many times. This chain links TRBV5-4 with TRBJ2-5; TRBD2 might be the D (6 bases). The germline V and J ends were trimmed by 5 bases and 3 bases, with 14 bases remaining between them. Germline loops: CDR1 SGHNT, CDR2 YYREEE (reference sequence). The CDR3 extends over 14 amino acids. For the CDR3, the DNA is TGTGCCAGCAGTATCGTGGGGGGAAAAGAGACCCAGTACTTC. Translated: CASSIVGGKETQYF.

As concerns this clonotype: Given a much more abundant clone one base away, this may be a read error. The chain employs TRBV30 and TRBJ2-7, with D possibly matching TRBD2 (6 bases). V dropped 3 bases and J dropped 6 bases, with 9 bases sitting between them. The CDR3 has 11 amino acids. Looked up from germline, CDR1 is GTSNPN and CDR2 is SVGIG (reference sequence). The CDR3 coding sequence is TGTGCCTGGAGGGAGGGGTGCGAGCAGTACTTC. It translates to CAWREGCEQYF. Supplemented by reference TRBV30 and TRBJ2-7, the full variable domain reads SQTIHQWPATLVQPVGSPLSLECTVEGTSNPNLYWYRQAAGRGLQLLFYSVGIGQISSEVPQNLSASRPQDRQFILSSKKLLLSDSGFYLCAWREGCEQYFGPGTRLTVT.

Worth noting for this clonotype: A much larger clone is a single base away; this may be a read error. The chain carries TRBV29-1 and TRBJ2-1; no reliable D call. V lost 4 bases and J 5 bases, leaving 6 bases between the germline ends. The CDR3 extends over 11 amino acids. Germline V gene data show CDR1 as SQVTM and CDR2 as ANQGSEA. The CDR3, as DNA: TGCAGCGTTGCGGCAAACAATGAGCAGTTCTTC. Translated: CSVAANNEQFF.